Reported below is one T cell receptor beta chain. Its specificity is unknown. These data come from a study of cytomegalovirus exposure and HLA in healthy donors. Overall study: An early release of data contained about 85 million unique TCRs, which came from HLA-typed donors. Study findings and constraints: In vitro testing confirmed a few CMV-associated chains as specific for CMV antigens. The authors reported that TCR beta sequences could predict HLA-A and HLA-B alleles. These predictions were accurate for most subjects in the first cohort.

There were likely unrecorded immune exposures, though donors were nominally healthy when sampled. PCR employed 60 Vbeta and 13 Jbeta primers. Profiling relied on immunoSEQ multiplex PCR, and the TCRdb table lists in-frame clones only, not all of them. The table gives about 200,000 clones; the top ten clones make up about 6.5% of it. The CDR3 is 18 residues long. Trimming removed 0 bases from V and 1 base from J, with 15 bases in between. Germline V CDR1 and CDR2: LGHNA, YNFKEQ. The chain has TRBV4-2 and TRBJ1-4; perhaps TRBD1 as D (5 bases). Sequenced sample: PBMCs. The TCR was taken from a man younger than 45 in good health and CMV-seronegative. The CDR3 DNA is TGTGCCAGCAGCCAAGAGGTCCATTGGGGCGGAACTAATGAAAAACTGTTTTTT. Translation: CASSQEVHWGGTNEKLFF.